A single sample is the source of the 27 T cell receptor beta chains below, sequenced in a study of regulatory T cells in long-lasting Graves disease. Time point meaning: newly diagnosed GD, antithyroid drugs for less than 3 months. PBMCs were the source of the RNA used for TCR sequencing. Arm-PCR of CDR3 regions and iRepertoire HTBI primers were used to build TCR beta libraries. TCRdb used MiXCR to reprocess the multiplex PCR reads, holding one entry per CDR3 protein. The sample has fewer than 450,000 distinct CDR3 sequences, about 15% seen once; the top ten hold under 9%. The data also belong to a second study, concerning T cells in Graves' hyperthyroidism and ophthalmopathy.

The specimen comprised peripheral blood mononuclear cells (PBMCs), sampled at new diagnosis, from a patient treated with antithyroid drugs. All receptors come from a woman between 35 and 50 years old with Graves disease.

The chain joins TRBV28 to TRBJ1-5, with D possibly being TRBD1 (5 bases). The CDR3 extends over 12 amino acids. Germline V gene data show CDR1 as MDHEN and CDR2 as SYDVKM. Trimming took off 4 bases at V and 6 bases at J, with 7 bases between the two ends. The CDR3 is CASSYTGQPQHF. In nucleotides, the CDR3 is TGTGCCAGCAGTTATACAGGTCAGCCCCAGCATTTT.

The V and J genes are TRBV25-1 and TRBJ1-1, with TRBD1 identical over 8 bases. The length of the CDR3 is 15 residues. CDR1 is MGHDK, CDR2 SYGVNS, per germline. V lost 3 bases and J lost 5; bases outside the gene matches: 8. The CDR3 nucleotides are TGTGCCAGCAGTGACCCGGCAGGGGGCTATACTGAAGCTTTCTTT. This gives the protein CASSDPAGGYTEAFF. The full variable domain, its missing parts supplied by reference TRBV25-1 and TRBJ1-1, is EADIYQTPRYLVIGTGKKITLECSQTMGHDKMYWYQQDPGMELHLIHYSYGVNSTEKGDLSSESTVSRIRTEHFPLTLESARPSHTSQYLCASSDPAGGYTEAFFGQGTRLTVV.

This chain links TRBV15 with TRBJ2-3, with 9 bases lining up with TRBD2. CDR1 LNHNV and CDR2 YYDKDF come from the germline V gene (reference sequence). The length of the CDR3 is 15 residues. The V and J ends lost 8 bases and 3 bases, in that order; junction bases with no gene match: 9. The CDR3 DNA is TGTGCCACCCTCTCGGGGCGGGAGGGAACAGATACGCAGTATTTT. Residues: CATLSGREGTDTQYF.

J is TRBJ2-1 and V is TRBV3-1; D may match TRBD1 or TRBD2 (6 bases each). Germline assignment: CDR1 LGHDT and CDR2 YNNKEL (reference sequence). The V end lost 2 bases, the J end lost 8 bases, and 16 bases lay between the germline ends. CDR3 size: 15 residues. CDR3 protein: CASSQRRGSGDEQFF. CDR3 DNA sequence: TGTGCCAGCAGCCAAAGGAGGGGGAGTGGGGATGAGCAGTTCTTC.

The count of this clonotype is one. One end of the junction fails to match germline, which may point to a read error. This CDR3 is CSPRDSGARTEAFF. CDR3 nucleotides: TGCAGTCCTAGAGATTCAGGGGCTCGCACTGAAGCTTTCTTT. The V gene is TRBV20-1, the J gene TRBJ1-1; possibly TRBD1 for D (6 bases). CDR1 and CDR2 (germline): DFQATT, SNEGSKA (reference sequence). The CDR3 runs to 14 residues.

This clonotype came up many times. This chain links TRBV19 with TRBJ2-2; 7 bases map to TRBD2. CDR3 length: 16 residues. Trimming cost V 3 bases and J 6 bases; bases outside gene matches: 10. The germline gives CDR1 LNHDA, CDR2 SQIVND (reference sequence). CDR3 protein: CASSIFGLDYPGELFF. The DNA of the CDR3 is TGTGCCAGTAGTATCTTCGGACTAGACTATCCCGGGGAGCTGTTTTTT.

This clonotype has just a few counts. This chain connects TRBV2 to TRBJ1-2; 8 bases are a match to TRBD1. The length of the CDR3 is 15 residues. Germline CDR1 reads SNHLY; CDR2 reads FYNNEI. V was pared by 6 bases and J by 5 bases, with 11 bases of the junction left unmatched. The CDR3 loop reads CASSENRGAVYGYTF. In DNA form, the CDR3 reads TGTGCCAGCAGCGAAAACAGGGGGGCCGTATATGGCTACACCTTC.

The chain links TRBV6-2 or TRBV6-3 to TRBJ1-2; D is unresolved. There are 13 residues in the CDR3. Germline lookup yields CDR1 MNHEY and CDR2 SVGEGT. Trimming shortened V by 6 bases and J by 8 bases, and 16 bases separated the two germline ends. CDR3 amino acids: CASRAGGPMGYTF. CDR3 DNA sequence: TGTGCCAGCAGGGCGGGAGGCCCTATGGGCTACACCTTC.

Many counts were recorded for this clonotype. The rearrangement joins TRBV2 to TRBJ2-7, with D perhaps TRBD1 (6 bases). V was shortened by 6 bases and J by 0 bases, with 9 bases between the two germline ends. The germline CDR1 and CDR2 sequences are SNHLY and FYNNEI. The CDR3 sequence is 13 residues long. Here the CDR3 DNA reads TGTGCCAGCAGGGGGGACAACTCCTACGAGCAGTACTTC. As protein: CASRGDNSYEQYF.

This clonotype was picked up a small number of times. A read error may be the cause here, since a much bigger clone is one base away. DNA for the CDR3: TGCGCCTGCAGCTTGGTTCCGGGGGATTCACCCCTCCACTTT. Encoded protein: CACSLVPGDSPLHF. The chain joins TRBV5-1 to TRBJ1-6; D perhaps matches TRBD1 (5 bases). CDR3 length: 14 amino acids. Germline CDR1 reads SGHRS; CDR2 reads YFSETQ. Filled out from reference TRBV5-1 and TRBJ1-6, the complete variable domain reads KAGVTQTPRYLIKTRGQQVTLSCSPISGHRSVSWYQQTPGQGLQFLFEYFSETQRNKGNFPGRFSGRQFSNSRSEMNVSTLELGDSALYLCACSLVPGDSPLHFGNGTRLTVT.

This clonotype was counted at least ten times. J is TRBJ2-1 and V is TRBV13; TRBD2 might be the D (5 bases). Trimming pared 4 bases from V and 2 bases from J, leaving 18 bases between. Per the germline V gene, CDR1 is PRHDT and CDR2 is FYEKMQ (reference sequence). The CDR3 spans 17 residues. As DNA, the CDR3 is TGTGCCAGCAGCTGGGGAGCTGCGCAGGCCACCTACAATGAGCAGTTCTTC. Translation gives CASSWGAAQATYNEQFF.

The chain has TRBV7-9 and TRBJ1-1, with D uncertain. Germline V gene data show CDR1 as SEHNR and CDR2 as FQNEAQ (reference sequence). CDR3 length: 13 amino acids. The ends were cut back, 2 bases at V and 2 bases at J, with 6 bases in the middle. CDR3: CASSLPRNTEAFF. As DNA, the CDR3 is TGTGCCAGCAGCTTACCCCGTAACACTGAAGCTTTCTTT.

V gene TRBV11-2 combines with J gene TRBJ2-4, with D tentatively TRBD1 (5 bases). Trimming took 6 bases from V and 7 from J, leaving 22 bases between them. Germline CDR1 SGHAT, CDR2 FQNNGV. CDR3 size: 16 residues. The CDR3 loop is CASRNSWATDPNIQYF. The CDR3 DNA follows: TGTGCCAGCAGGAACAGCTGGGCGACAGACCCTAACATTCAGTACTTC.

The table lists this clonotype with many counts. The chain employs TRBV5-5 and TRBJ1-6; D gene uncertain. The germline V and J ends were trimmed by 3 bases and 6 bases, with 10 bases remaining between them. The CDR3 covers 14 residues. The germline gives CDR1 SGHKS, CDR2 YYEKEE (reference sequence). The CDR3 region has the DNA TGTGCCAGCAGCTCTACAAGGATTAATTCACCCCTCCACTTT. As protein: CASSSTRINSPLHF.

The J gene is TRBJ1-4, the V gene TRBV4-3; 9 bases line up with TRBD1. Per germline, CDR1 LGHNA and CDR2 YSLEER. This CDR3 region has 13 residues. The junction had 5 bases not matched to a gene; V was cut back by 8 bases and J by 7 bases. CDR3 coding DNA: TGCGCCAGCGGGACAGGGACGGGTGAAAAACTGTTTTTT. This encodes CASGTGTGEKLFF.

This clonotype was detected ten times or more. This chain links TRBV7-2 with TRBJ1-4; 9 bases line up with TRBD1. V trimming: 1 base; J trimming: 4 bases; junction bases outside the gene matches: 1. Looked up from germline, CDR1 is SGHTA and CDR2 is FQGNSA. There are 15 residues in the CDR3. The CDR3 sequence: CASSLGDRDNEKLFF. For the CDR3, the DNA is TGTGCCAGCAGCTTAGGGGACAGGGATAATGAAAAACTGTTTTTT. Looking up the rest from reference TRBV7-2 and TRBJ1-4 gives the full variable domain: GAGVSQSPSNKVTEKGKDVELRCDPISGHTALYWYRQSLGQGLEFLIYFQGNSAPDKSGLPSDRFSAERTGGSVSTLTIQRTQQEDSAVYLCASSLGDRDNEKLFFGSGTQLSVL.

This clonotype was picked up a small number of times. The chain joins TRBV19 to TRBJ2-2; tentative D call: TRBD1 (6 bases). CDR3 length: 17 amino acids. The V gene lost 5 bases and the J gene lost 0 bases, with 16 bases spanning the gap. Germline CDR1 reads LNHDA; CDR2 reads SQIVND (reference sequence). The CDR3 is CASSVVVPGANTGELFF. CDR3 DNA: TGTGCCAGTAGTGTGGTGGTTCCAGGGGCGAACACCGGGGAGCTGTTTTTT.

The chain links TRBV5-4 to TRBJ1-2; 12 bases are shared with TRBD1. This CDR3 is built from 14 residues. Germline CDR1 and CDR2: SGHNT and YYREEE (reference sequence). Trimming at V came to 3 bases and at J to 6 bases, leaving 3 bases not matched to a gene. This chain's CDR3 is CASSSGQGANGYTF. The CDR3 DNA sequence: TGTGCCAGCAGCTCGGGACAGGGGGCTAATGGCTACACCTTC.

This clonotype showed up many times. The V call is TRBV12-3 or TRBV12-4, the J call TRBJ2-1; 8 nucleotides align to TRBD2. CDR3 length: 14 amino acids. V was clipped by 3 bases and J by 13 bases; unmatched bases: 11. DNA of the CDR3: TGTGCCAGCAGTTTTGGAGGGGTTGCGGGAGGCCAGTTCTTC. The encoded protein is CASSFGGVAGGQFF.

This clonotype was observed a handful of times. The CDR3 DNA sequence: TGTGCCAGCAGTCCTTATCTGTACGAGCAGTACTTC. It codes for CASSPYLYEQYF. The rearrangement uses TRBV28 and TRBJ2-7; D unclear. This CDR3 has 12 amino acids. Deletions cut 5 bases from V and 4 bases from J, with 9 bases between. Germline V CDR1 and CDR2: MDHEN, SYDVKM.

The chain links TRBV11-2 to TRBJ2-5; TRBD1 matches at 7 bases. The CDR3 is 14 residues long. CDR1 and CDR2 from the germline V gene are SGHAT and FQNNGV. Trimming took 5 bases from V and 5 from J; bases not matched to a gene: 8. Written as DNA, the CDR3 is TGTGCCAGCAGCCTTACAGGGGTGGGCGAGACCCAGTACTTC. It translates to CASSLTGVGETQYF.

This clonotype came up many times. The V gene is TRBV7-2, the J gene TRBJ2-5; D might be TRBD1 or TRBD2, each matching 6 bases. The germline V gene encodes CDR1 SGHTA and CDR2 FQGNSA. Trimming stripped 5 bases from V and 2 bases from J, with 18 bases between. This CDR3 comprises 16 residues. CDR3 DNA sequence: TGTGCCAGCAGCGGAGGGGGATTATCGCCACAAGAGACCCAGTACTTC. Translating gives CASSGGGLSPQETQYF.

The chain combines TRBV19 with TRBJ2-1; D call uncertain. Germline CDR1 LNHDA, CDR2 SQIVND (reference sequence). V shed 7 bases and J shed 1 base, with 14 bases lying between them. This CDR3 spans 15 amino acids. The CDR3 DNA is TGTGCCAGTAAGGGAAGCCAGATGTCCTACAATGAGCAGTTCTTC. Translation gives CASKGSQMSYNEQFF.

This clonotype was seen only a few times. J is TRBJ2-3 and V is TRBV28; TRBD1 matches at 10 bases. The CDR3 length is 13 residues. CDR1 MDHEN and CDR2 SYDVKM come from the germline V gene. J was trimmed by 13 bases and V by 6 bases; bases with no gene match: 10. DNA of the CDR3: TGTGCCAGCAGCATGACACCCGGGACAGGGGAGTATTTT. It translates to CASSMTPGTGEYF.

This clonotype was counted between two and nine times. The chain has TRBV9 and TRBJ2-3, with 13 nucleotides matching TRBD2. Germline CDR1 is SGDLS and CDR2 is YYNGEE. This CDR3 is 15 amino acids long. V dropped 7 bases and J dropped 2; count of bases not matched to a gene: 4. CDR3 protein: CASGGLAGNTDTQYF. The DNA of the CDR3 is TGTGCCAGCGGGGGACTAGCGGGAAACACAGATACGCAGTATTTT. Full variable domain (missing parts from reference TRBV9 and TRBJ2-3): DSGVTQTPKHLITATGQRVTLRCSPRSGDLSVYWYQQSLDQGLQFLIQYYNGEERAKGNILERFSAQQFPDLHSELNLSSLELGDSALYFCASGGLAGNTDTQYFGPGTRLTVL.

This clonotype has more than one count but fewer than ten. A much larger clone differs from this one at a single base, so this may be a read error. The chain links TRBV6-2 or TRBV6-3 to TRBJ2-3, with TRBD1 matching 8 bases. The CDR3 is 17 amino acids. J gave up 0 bases and V 7 bases, and 12 bases lay outside the gene matches. Germline lookup yields CDR1 MNHEY and CDR2 SVGEGT. The CDR3, as DNA: TGTGCCAGCAAAACCGGGACAGGTTCAACTAGCACAGATACGCAGTATTTT. Its protein is CASKTGTGSTSTDTQYF.

On this clonotype: This may be a read error: a much more frequent sequence differs by one nucleotide. The V call is TRBV28, the J call TRBJ2-1; D unresolved. Trimming removed 6 bases from V and 4 bases from J, with 13 bases in between. The CDR3 length is 14 residues. Germline CDR1 and CDR2: MDHEN and SYDVKM. CDR3 DNA sequence: TGTGCCAGCAGCCCCGTCCAGCTTTACAATGAGCAGTTCTTC. Its translation is CASSPVQLYNEQFF.